At least ten counts were recorded for the clone carrying this T cell receptor beta chain. Its antigen is not known. The TCR beta library used iRepertoire HTBI primers with Arm-PCR amplification of CDR3. Original methodology: Sample data revealed approximately 56 TRBV and under 15 TRBJ segments. From the multiplex PCR reads, TCRdb called clonotypes with MiXCR, one entry per CDR3 protein. The V and J calls were not made by the authors but by TCRdb's processing. The data show 500,000 to 800,000 distinct CDR3 sequences, roughly 30% seen once. The sample comes from a study of regulatory T cells in long-lasting Graves disease. V shed 2 bases and J 2 bases; nucleotides not matched to a gene: 10. Germline V gives CDR1 LGHNT, CDR2 FRNRAP. This CDR3 contains 18 residues. Study-level points and caveats: Only a small sample size was used, which may have cut accuracy. Shared public clonotypes totalled 2,741 in persistent patients, compared with roughly 970 in new patients.

The time point here: persistent/refractory GD, antithyroid drugs over 5 years with positive TRAb. After RNA was extracted from PBMCs, the TCR library was made from it. Source: peripheral blood mononuclear cells (PBMCs), taken when the disease was refractory, from a patient treated with antithyroid drugs. The chain couples TRBV12-5 to TRBJ2-7; 12 bases agree with TRBD2. This TCR came from a female donor with Graves disease. This chain's CDR3 is CASGLKGLAGSRTYEQYF. As DNA, the CDR3 is TGTGCTAGTGGTTTGAAGGGACTAGCGGGCTCCCGCACCTACGAGCAGTACTTC.